This entry concerns a single T cell receptor beta chain. There is no known antigen for this receptor. The input lacks base qualities; no much larger clone sits a single base away. The trial excluded patients who had a history of autoimmune disease or who were on systemic immunosuppression. In every dose cohort, peripheral blood was drawn for TCR sequencing at baseline, cycle 4 day 1, and cycle 7 day 1. Samples were obtained from an open-label, multicenter, first-in-human phase I dose-escalation trial of ivuxolimab. The trial enrolled adults with locally advanced or metastatic head and neck squamous cell, hepatocellular, melanoma or renal cell carcinoma. Before TCR sequencing, CD4+ T cells and CD8+ T cells were sorted from peripheral blood as separate populations. Genomic DNA was isolated from the sorted cells so that the TCRbeta CDR3 region could be sequenced. TCRbeta CDR3 regions were sequenced using the immunoSEQ Assay. Drawn from immuneACCESS, this table holds only the in-frame rearrangements with V and J called that TCRdb kept. Clones are partly lost; checked studies trace under half to an unresolved V gene and leave the rest unexplained. Recorded for this sample are roughly 18,000 clones; 65% to 80% of them occurred a single time. Roughly 20% of the sample is taken by the ten largest.

The record originates from a study of OX40 agonist ivuxolimab in advanced cancers. For context, the study as a whole: Ivuxolimab, which targeted the costimulatory receptor OX40 (CD134), was an agonistic, fully human IgG2 monoclonal antibody. Intravenous ivuxolimab was administered to patients every 2 weeks at six dose levels: 0.01, 0.1, 0.3, 1.5, 3 and 10 mg/kg. Of the roughly 54 dose-escalation patients, hepatocellular carcinoma was present in approximately 20, melanoma in approximately 15, renal cell carcinoma in 9 and head and neck cancer in 9. A male proportion of approximately 83% and a mean age of 60 years, ranging from about 20 to 79, were recorded for the dose-escalation cohort. Prior anti-PD-1, anti-PD-L1 or anti-CTLA-4 therapy was permitted, and checkpoint inhibitors had been received by more than 35% of dose-escalation patients. Partial responses occurred in three dose-escalation patients: two with cutaneous melanoma and one with hepatocellular carcinoma. Peripheral TCRbeta sequencing aimed to test whether ivuxolimab altered TCR sequence diversity and caused clonal T-cell expansion. The paper describes the monotherapy dose-escalation part (N of about 47 patients) of the phase I trial of ivuxolimab. Broader findings and caveats from the paper: The antigen specificity of the clonally expanded peripheral T cells was not determined. At doses from 0.1 to 3.0 mg/kg, clonal expansion was seen in both CD4+ and CD8+ blood T cells between baseline and week 6. In partial responders in the 0.1-3.0 mg/kg groups, normalized peripheral clonal expansion was found to be among the lowest, especially among CD8+ T cells. Low levels of normalized T-cell clonal expansion were also seen in some patients who did not respond. After ivuxolimab, CD8+ T cells had more expanded clones than CD4+ T cells on average.

Via the germline V gene (reference sequence), CDR1 is MNHEY and CDR2 SMNVEV. From cysteine to phenylalanine, the CDR3 is 15 amino acids long. The retained sequence is limited to the CDR3, 45 bases, with the frame set at the first base. V is pruned by 0 bases and J by 5 bases, leaving 3 bases of the junction without a gene match. The sequence was obtained from an adult with an advanced solid tumor such as melanoma, head and neck, liver or kidney cancer. The specimen comprised CD4+ or CD8+ T cells sorted from blood, sampled in a trial of the OX40 agonist ivuxolimab. The V gene is TRBV27 and the J gene is TRBJ2-7, and 11 junction bases match TRBD1. The sequence in DNA is TGTGCCAGCAGTTTATCGGACAGGGGGCTAGACGAGCAGTACTTC. Translated, it reads CASSLSDRGLDEQYF.